Shown below are 20 T cell receptor beta chains from a single sample sequenced in a study of T cells in Graves' hyperthyroidism and ophthalmopathy. Amplification yielded TCR beta CDR3 regions, with RNA transcripts as the source. TCR CDR3 underwent first-round RT-PCR with the HTBI primer set. TCRdb processed the multiplex PCR reads anew with MiXCR; each CDR3 protein has one entry. The sample comprises about 700,000 distinct CDR3 sequences, around 13% of which are singletons, and approximately 10% rests with the top ten. The source material was blood. These receptors were taken from a woman aged 18 to 35 with Graves' hyperthyroidism.

The rearrangement joins TRBV14 to TRBJ1-2; 8 positions agree with TRBD1. Germline-derived CDR1 and CDR2 are SGHDN and FVKESK. J lost 4 bases, V lost 4 bases, and 11 bases had no gene match. The CDR3 contains 16 residues. The DNA for the CDR3 is TGTGCCAGCAGCCCGAAGATATTTACAGGGGGCTATGGCTACACCTTC. The encoded protein is CASSPKIFTGGYGYTF.

Points on this clonotype: It may be a read error: a sequence one base away is much more abundant. The V call is TRBV20-1, the J call TRBJ2-1, with D maybe TRBD2 (7 bases). Gene TRBJ2-7 matches the end of the DNA better, so the J call may be wrong. Germline lookup yields CDR1 DFQATT and CDR2 SNEGSKA (reference sequence). This CDR3 comprises 18 residues. CDR3 in amino acids: CSARGVGGVFSSYNEQYF. CDR3 in DNA: TGCAGTGCTAGAGGGGTAGGGGGGGTTTTTAGCTCCTACAATGAGCAGTACTTC.

The table lists this clonotype with many counts. The chain joins TRBV30 to TRBJ2-5; a possible D gene is TRBD2 (6 bases). Germline V gene data show CDR1 as GTSNPN and CDR2 as SVGIG (reference sequence). This CDR3 comprises 14 residues. Deletions cut 0 bases from V and 1 base from J, with 9 bases between. The CDR3 region is CAWSVGGSQETQYF. DNA for the CDR3: TGTGCCTGGAGTGTGGGGGGTAGCCAAGAGACCCAGTACTTC.

The table lists this clonotype with a few counts. The chain carries TRBV12-3 or TRBV12-4 and TRBJ2-2; D unresolved. The CDR3 runs 14 residues. Trimming left V 4 bases short and J 0 bases short, with 6 bases between. This chain's CDR3 is CASSYNTNTGELFF. In nucleotides, the CDR3 is TGTGCCAGCAGTTATAATACGAACACCGGGGAGCTGTTTTTT.

This clonotype was counted ten times or more. J is TRBJ2-3 and V is TRBV7-9, with D uncertain. The CDR3 covers 13 residues. Germline values: CDR1 SEHNR, CDR2 FQNEAQ (reference sequence). V was cut by 4 bases and J by 2 bases, with 7 bases left in between. CDR3 sequence: CASSSTTTDTQYF. CDR3 coding DNA: TGTGCCAGCAGCTCAACCACCACAGATACGCAGTATTTT.

At least ten counts were recorded for this clonotype. CDR3 DNA: TGTGCCAGCGGATGGGGTACCGGGGAGCTGTTTTTT. Residues: CASGWGTGELFF. The rearrangement uses TRBV6-1 and TRBJ2-2; D gene uncertain. Germline V gives CDR1 MNHNS, CDR2 SASEGT. CDR3 length: 12 residues. V lost 8 bases, J lost 5 bases, and 9 bases lay in between.

This clonotype was observed at least ten times. The genes are TRBV28 and TRBJ2-5, with 9 bases matching TRBD2. Germline values: CDR1 MDHEN, CDR2 SYDVKM. The CDR3 sequence is 15 residues long. Trimming took 5 bases from V and 1 from J; bases not matched to a gene: 5. The CDR3 region has the DNA TGTGCCAGCAGTCCTCTAGCGGGATTCCAAGAGACCCAGTACTTC. Protein product: CASSPLAGFQETQYF.

This clonotype showed up just a few times. The genes are TRBV9 and TRBJ2-1; D not certain. CDR1 is SGDLS and CDR2 is YYNGEE in the germline V gene. Between the trimmed V and J ends, which lost 3 bases and 0 bases, there was a span of 13 bases. This CDR3 has 16 residues. The CDR3 coding sequence is TGTGCCAGCAGCGCGTGGGAACGTAGCTCCTACAATGAGCAGTTCTTC. Protein sequence: CASSAWERSSYNEQFF.

The chain uses TRBV7-9 and TRBJ2-1; the D gene is possibly TRBD1 (6 bases). V lost 5 bases to trimming and J lost 8 bases, with 22 bases between them. The CDR3 spans 16 residues. Germline V CDR1 and CDR2: SEHNR, FQNEAQ (reference sequence). The CDR3 DNA is TGTGCCAGCAGCCAGCGGACCCCCGTCCCAGGGGATGAGCAGTTCTTC. Translating it yields CASSQRTPVPGDEQFF.

This clonotype has ten or more counts. V usage is TRBV30 and J usage is TRBJ1-1; D uncertain. Germline values: CDR1 GTSNPN, CDR2 SVGIG (reference sequence). The CDR3 covers 14 residues. Trimming took 2 bases from V and 2 from J, leaving 12 bases between them. CDR3 DNA sequence: TGTGCCTGGAGTCGCCCCCCAGGAAACACTGAAGCTTTCTTT. This encodes CAWSRPPGNTEAFF.

With respect to this clonotype: This may arise from a read error, as a much more abundant clone is one base away. This rearrangement joins TRBV27 to TRBJ1-6, with 7 bases fitting TRBD1. The CDR3 is made up of 15 amino acids. The germline CDR1 and CDR2 sequences are MNHEY and SMNVEV (reference sequence). This CDR3 reads CVSSQKDRLLTPLHF. The CDR3 region has the DNA TGTGTCAGCAGTCAAAAGGACAGGCTGCTGACACCCCTCCACTTT.

This clonotype was seen repeatedly, ten times or more. The V call is TRBV12-3 or TRBV12-4, the J call TRBJ2-1; possibly TRBD2 for D (6 bases). With 7 bases removed from V and 8 bases from J, the gap between germline ends came to 18 bases. This CDR3 region has 14 residues. The CDR3, as DNA: TGTGCCAGCAATCCGGGACTGGCTTTTCATGAGCAGTTCTTC. This translates into CASNPGLAFHEQFF.

This clonotype was seen many times. The genes are TRBV28 and TRBJ1-1; D is undetermined. The CDR3 length is 14 residues. Trimming cost V 5 bases and J 1 base, with 11 bases left between them. From germline, CDR1 is MDHEN and CDR2 SYDVKM. The CDR3 bases are TGTGCCAGCAGTCCGCAACACCAGAACACTGAAGCTTTCTTT. Translated, it gives CASSPQHQNTEAFF.

The genes are TRBV27 and TRBJ2-7; D might be TRBD2 (6 bases). The germline gives CDR1 MNHEY, CDR2 SMNVEV (reference sequence). CDR3 length equals 13 residues. V lost 5 bases and J 5 bases, leaving 13 bases between the germline ends. CDR3 bases: TGTGCCAGCAGTATTGGCGGGAACCACGAGCAGTACTTC. It is translated as CASSIGGNHEQYF.

This clonotype came up a few times. CDR3 DNA: TGTGCCATCGAAGACAGGCGGACTGGAAACACCATATATTTT. Its translation is CAIEDRRTGNTIYF. This chain connects TRBV28 to TRBJ1-3, with D perhaps TRBD1 (6 bases). The CDR3 is 14 residues long. Germline-derived CDR1 and CDR2 are MDHEN and SYDVKM. V gave up 10 bases and J gave up 2 bases, with 15 bases separating them.

This clonotype was recorded many times. The rearrangement links TRBV6-2 or TRBV6-3 to TRBJ2-1; D not resolved. Looked up from germline, CDR1 is MNHEY and CDR2 is SVGEGT. V lost 0 bases and J lost 10, with 10 bases in between. The CDR3 totals 13 residues. The CDR3 is CASSYSDSHEQFF. CDR3 DNA sequence: TGTGCCAGCAGTTACTCTGACTCCCACGAGCAGTTCTTC.

This clonotype was observed at least ten times. The V call is TRBV6-1, the J call TRBJ2-1; no firm D call. The CDR3 loop spans 13 amino acids. Trimming left V 6 bases short and J 7 bases short, with 13 bases between. Germline V gene data show CDR1 as MNHNS and CDR2 as SASEGT. CDR3 amino acids: CASRSSTGNEQFF. The CDR3 nucleotides are TGTGCCAGCAGGTCATCCACCGGGAATGAGCAGTTCTTC.

This clonotype came up many times. The V and J genes are TRBV15 and TRBJ2-3; possibly TRBD1 for D (6 bases). Trimming stripped 2 bases from V and 1 base from J, with 13 bases between. Germline V gene data show CDR1 as LNHNV and CDR2 as YYDKDF (reference sequence). This CDR3 comprises 16 residues. The CDR3 coding sequence is TGTGCCACCAGCAGAAGGAACAGGGCGGGCACAGATACGCAGTATTTT. This encodes CATSRRNRAGTDTQYF.

The chain recombines TRBV6-1 with TRBJ2-7, with 7 bases fitting TRBD1. With V trimmed by 6 bases and J by 3 bases, 11 bases remained unmatched. The germline V gene has CDR1 MNHNS and CDR2 SASEGT. The CDR3 extends over 15 amino acids. For the CDR3, the DNA is TGTGCCAGCAGCGACGTGGAGCAGGGGGTCTACGAGCAGTACTTC. It translates to CASSDVEQGVYEQYF.

V gene TRBV19 combines with J gene TRBJ1-5; D perhaps matches TRBD1 (5 bases). The CDR3 has 16 residues. V gave up 6 bases and J gave up 4 bases, with 19 bases separating them. Per the germline V gene, CDR1 is LNHDA and CDR2 is SQIVND (reference sequence). CDR3 coding DNA: TGTGCCAGTAGCAGCGGGGAGGGGCCGAAAAATCAGCCCCAGCATTTT. It is translated as CASSSGEGPKNQPQHF.